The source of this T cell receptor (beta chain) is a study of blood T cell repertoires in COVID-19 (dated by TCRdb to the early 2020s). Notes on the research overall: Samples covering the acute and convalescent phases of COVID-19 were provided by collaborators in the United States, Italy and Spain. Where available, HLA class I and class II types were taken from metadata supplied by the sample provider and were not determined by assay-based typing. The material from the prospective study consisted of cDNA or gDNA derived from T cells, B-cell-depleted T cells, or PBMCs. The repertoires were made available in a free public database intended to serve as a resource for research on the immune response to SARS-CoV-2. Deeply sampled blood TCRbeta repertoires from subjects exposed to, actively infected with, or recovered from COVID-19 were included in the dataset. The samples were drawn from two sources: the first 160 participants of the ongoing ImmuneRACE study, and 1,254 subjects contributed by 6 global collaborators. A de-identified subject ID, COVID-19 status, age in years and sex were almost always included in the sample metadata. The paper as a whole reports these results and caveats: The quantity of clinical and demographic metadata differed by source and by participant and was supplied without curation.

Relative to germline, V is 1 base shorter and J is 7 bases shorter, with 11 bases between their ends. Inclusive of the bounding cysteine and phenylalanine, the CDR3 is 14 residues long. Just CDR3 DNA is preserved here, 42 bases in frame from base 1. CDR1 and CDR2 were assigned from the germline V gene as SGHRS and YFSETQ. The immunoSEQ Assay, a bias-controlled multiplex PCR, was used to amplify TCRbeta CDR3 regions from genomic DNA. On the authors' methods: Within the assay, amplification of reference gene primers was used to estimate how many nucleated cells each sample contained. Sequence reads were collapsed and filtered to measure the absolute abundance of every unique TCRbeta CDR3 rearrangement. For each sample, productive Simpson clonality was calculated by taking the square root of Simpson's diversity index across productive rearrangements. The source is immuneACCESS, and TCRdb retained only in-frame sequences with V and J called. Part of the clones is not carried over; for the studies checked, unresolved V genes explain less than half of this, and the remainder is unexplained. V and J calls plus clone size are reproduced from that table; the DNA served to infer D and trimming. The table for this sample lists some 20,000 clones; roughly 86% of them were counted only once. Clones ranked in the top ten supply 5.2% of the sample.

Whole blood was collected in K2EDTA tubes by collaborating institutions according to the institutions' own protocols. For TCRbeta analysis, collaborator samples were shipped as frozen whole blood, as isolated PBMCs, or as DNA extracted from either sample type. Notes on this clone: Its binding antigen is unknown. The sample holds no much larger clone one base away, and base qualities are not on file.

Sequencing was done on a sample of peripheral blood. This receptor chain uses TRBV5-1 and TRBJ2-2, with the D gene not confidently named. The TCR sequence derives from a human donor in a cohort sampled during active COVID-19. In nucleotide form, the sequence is TGCGCCAGCAGCTTGATAAGCGCGGACGGGGAGCTGTTTTTT. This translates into CASSLISADGELFF.